One sample yielded the 9 T cell receptor beta chains listed below, sequenced in a study of blood T cells in healthy people across ages. The authors ran a second PCR of roughly 6 to 12 cycles using a sample-barcoded 5' primer and a J-beta primer mix. TCRdb independently ran MiXCR on the 5' RACE reads; one entry per CDR3 protein. The repertoire holds some 1,500,000 distinct CDR3 sequences, with 42% as singletons. Sequencing used blood. These receptors were collected from a woman between 18 and 29 years old in good health.

This clonotype was detected a few times. This chain links TRBV20-1 with TRBJ1-6, with 7 bases lining up with TRBD1. The ends lost 1 base at V and 4 bases at J; junction bases unmatched: 7. This CDR3 spans 16 amino acids. Germline CDR1 DFQATT, CDR2 SNEGSKA (reference sequence). The CDR3 loop is CSARAGDSLYNSPLHF. The CDR3 DNA is TGCAGTGCTAGAGCGGGGGACAGCTTATATAATTCACCCCTCCACTTT.

This chain connects TRBV7-8 to TRBJ2-3; D assignment may be TRBD1 or TRBD2 (5 bases each). The CDR3 consists of 16 residues. The V and J ends lost 4 bases and 4 bases respectively, with 18 bases between them. The V gene's germline CDR1 is SGHVS and CDR2 FQNEAQ. The CDR3 loop is CASSSWGEGIADTQYF. The DNA for the CDR3 is TGTGCCAGCAGCTCTTGGGGAGAGGGGATCGCAGATACGCAGTATTTT.

The sample holds a few counts of this clonotype. The chain links TRBV21-1 to TRBJ2-6. TRBV21-1 is a known pseudogene. The CDR3 spans 19 residues. CDR3 nucleotides: TGTGCCAGCAGCAAAGCCAACAGACAAGACCCGTCTGGGGCCAACGTCCTGACTTTC. Its protein product is CASSKANRQDPSGANVLTF.

The chain combines TRBV12-3 or TRBV12-4 with TRBJ1-5; 7 nucleotides agree with TRBD1. The CDR3 spans 13 residues. The V segment lost 8 bases and the J segment 5 bases; nucleotides outside the gene matches: 6. CDR3 sequence: CASLDRDHQPQHF. The CDR3 DNA reads TGTGCCAGCCTCGACAGGGATCATCAGCCCCAGCATTTT.

The table lists this clonotype with a few counts. The V and J genes are TRBV10-3 and TRBJ1-1; tentative D call: TRBD1 (6 bases). The CDR3 length is 15 residues. With 0 bases removed from V and 1 base from J, the gap between germline ends came to 9 bases. The germline V gene encodes CDR1 ENHRY and CDR2 SYGVKD. In DNA form, the CDR3 reads TGTGCCATCAGTGAGTCGGGGGGCGGGAACACTGAAGCTTTCTTT. It encodes CAISESGGGNTEAFF.

The rearrangement uses TRBV24-1 and TRBJ2-3; 9 bases line up with TRBD1. Germline lookup yields CDR1 KGHDR and CDR2 SFDVKD. This CDR3 has 15 residues. V dropped 0 bases and J dropped 3; count of bases not matched to a gene: 0. CDR3 DNA sequence: TGTGCCACCAGTGATTTGGGACAGGGGACAGATACGCAGTATTTT. The encoded protein is CATSDLGQGTDTQYF.

The V and J genes are TRBV20-1 and TRBJ1-1; D is unclear. The CDR3 is 11 amino acids. Deletions cut 5 bases from V and 8 bases from J, with 12 bases between. Germline V CDR1 and CDR2: DFQATT, SNEGSKA (reference sequence). The CDR3 reads CSAPRHAEAFF. The CDR3, as DNA: TGCAGTGCTCCCCGACATGCGGAAGCTTTCTTT.

This clonotype was observed a handful of times. The V and J genes are TRBV3-1 and TRBJ2-1; no definite D call. Germline V gives CDR1 LGHDT, CDR2 YNNKEL (reference sequence). Trimming pared 0 bases from V and 10 bases from J, leaving 10 bases between. The length of the CDR3 is 13 residues. The CDR3 bases are TGTGCCAGCAGCCAAGATAGGTTCCGCGAGCAGTTCTTC. This sequence encodes CASSQDRFREQFF.

This rearrangement joins TRBV29-1 to TRBJ1-4, with a weak D call TRBD1 (5 bases). Germline V CDR1 and CDR2: SQVTM, ANQGSEA. V was shortened by 7 bases and J by 4 bases, with 19 bases between the two germline ends. This CDR3 is 15 amino acids long. Here the CDR3 DNA reads TGCAGCGGTCCCACCTTCCATAGGGGTAATGAAAAACTGTTTTTT. Translating it yields CSGPTFHRGNEKLFF.